A single sample is the source of the 15 T cell receptor beta chains below, sequenced in a study of blood T cell repertoires in COVID-19. Assay used: immunoSEQ multiplex PCR; TCRdb lists only in-frame clones, some missing. The sample contains about 65,000 clones, 80% to 95% of which appear only once. The material sequenced was peripheral blood. The receptors were sampled from a man aged 70-80 years with active COVID-19.

V gene TRBV7-2 combines with J gene TRBJ2-5, with 10 bases that match TRBD2. V lost 4 bases, J lost 5 bases, and 4 bases stayed unmatched. CDR1 is SGHTA, CDR2 FQGNSA, per germline. The CDR3 covers 14 residues. CDR3 DNA: TGTGCCAGCAGCTCAGGGACTAGCGTGGAGACCCAGTACTTC. Encoded protein: CASSSGTSVETQYF.

V is TRBV6-5 and J is TRBJ2-5; 7 bases agree with TRBD2. The V gene's germline CDR1 is MNHEY and CDR2 SVGAGI. Trimming removed 4 bases from V and 7 bases from J; junction bases left unmatched: 6. The CDR3 length is 13 residues. The CDR3 DNA is TGTGCCAGCAGTTGGGGGGGAGGGGTGACCCAGTACTTC. Protein: CASSWGGGVTQYF.

The rearrangement uses TRBV12-5 and TRBJ1-1; D might be TRBD1 (5 bases). Germline CDR1 and CDR2: LGHNT and FRNRAP. Trimming removed 0 bases from V and 2 bases from J, with 16 bases in between. The CDR3 has 17 amino acids. CDR3 bases: TGTGCTAGTGGTTTGGTAACTGGTCCAGGGTTCAACACTGAAGCTTTCTTT. Amino acids: CASGLVTGPGFNTEAFF.

The chain has TRBV5-1 and TRBJ1-4, with 8 nucleotides matching TRBD1. CDR3 length: 16 residues. CDR1 is SGHRS, CDR2 YFSETQ, per germline. V lost 1 base, J lost 6 bases, and 8 bases stayed unmatched. The CDR3 nucleotides read TGCGCCAGCAGCTTGCTCCAGACAGGGGTGGATGAAAAACTGTTTTTT. Protein sequence: CASSLLQTGVDEKLFF.

As concerns this clone: The sample carries other DNA sequences with the same CDR3. The rearrangement joins TRBV19 to TRBJ1-1; tentatively, D is TRBD1 (5 bases). Germline V lookup: CDR1 LNHDA, CDR2 SQIVND (reference sequence). The CDR3 is 15 residues long. The germline V and J ends were trimmed by 1 base and 5 bases, with 14 bases remaining between them. CDR3 nucleotide sequence: TGTGCCAGTAGTATAGTACCCCGGGGGGGGACTGAAGCTTTCTTT. Protein: CASSIVPRGGTEAFF.

V and J are TRBV19 and TRBJ2-5, with 8 bases that match TRBD2. V dropped 4 bases and J dropped 2; count of bases not matched to a gene: 12. This CDR3 is built from 17 residues. CDR1 is LNHDA, CDR2 SQIVND, per germline (reference sequence). Here the CDR3 DNA reads TGTGCCAGTAGTACGTACGCGGGGGGCCGATATCAAGAGACCCAGTACTTC. It is translated as CASSTYAGGRYQETQYF.

V gene TRBV13 combines with J gene TRBJ2-3, with D perhaps TRBD2 (5 bases). Germline CDR1 PRHDT, CDR2 FYEKMQ (reference sequence). This CDR3 is built from 15 residues. Deletions cut 2 bases from V and 1 base from J, with 10 bases between. CDR3 residues: CASSLSGVGTDTQYF. The CDR3 nucleotides read TGTGCCAGCAGCTTATCCGGGGTTGGCACAGATACGCAGTATTTT.

The chain couples TRBV11-3 to TRBJ1-1, with D maybe TRBD1 (5 bases). There are 12 residues in the CDR3. Germline assignment: CDR1 SGHNT and CDR2 YENEEA. Trimming took 6 bases from V and 7 from J, leaving 12 bases between them. CDR3 amino acids: CASSSRGDEAFF. The CDR3 DNA is TGTGCCAGCAGTTCCCGGGGGGATGAAGCTTTCTTT.

The V gene is TRBV7-2, the J gene TRBJ2-4; TRBD1 aligns across 8 bases. The germline V gene has CDR1 SGHTA and CDR2 FQGNSA. V shed 5 bases and J 0 bases; nucleotides not matched to a gene: 6. The CDR3 loop spans 16 amino acids. The CDR3 loop is CASSPGQALAKNIQYF. CDR3 nucleotides: TGTGCCAGCAGCCCGGGACAGGCCCTAGCCAAAAACATTCAGTACTTC.

The V gene is TRBV6-2 or TRBV6-3, the J gene TRBJ2-5; 11 bases fit TRBD2. The CDR3 contains 17 residues. V was pared by 0 bases and J by 5 bases, with 8 bases of the junction left unmatched. In germline, CDR1 is MNHEY, CDR2 SVGEGT. The CDR3 nucleotides read TGTGCCAGCAGTTACTCTAGCGGGGGGGCGATAGTTGAGACCCAGTACTTC. Translated: CASSYSSGGAIVETQYF.

This clone appeared a single time. The chain employs TRBV6-2 or TRBV6-3 and TRBJ1-1, with 10 positions matching TRBD1. Germline V CDR1 and CDR2: MNHEY, SVGEGT. The V gene end was trimmed by 2 bases and the J gene end by 8 bases; junction bases not matched to a gene: 2. The CDR3 runs to 13 residues. The CDR3 DNA follows: TGTGCCAGCAGTTACACGGACAGGGGGGAAGCTTTCTTT. It encodes CASSYTDRGEAFF.

The rearrangement links TRBV10-3 to TRBJ2-2; tentative D call: TRBD2 (5 bases). CDR3 length: 12 residues. Germline assignment: CDR1 ENHRY and CDR2 SYGVKD. The germline V and J ends were trimmed by 8 bases and 1 base, with 5 bases remaining between them. The CDR3 DNA sequence: TGTGCCATCCGGGGGAACACCGGGGAGCTGTTTTTT. Translated, it gives CAIRGNTGELFF.

The chain links TRBV19 to TRBJ2-7; TRBD1 matches 9 bases. The CDR3 spans 15 residues. The germline V gene encodes CDR1 LNHDA and CDR2 SQIVND (reference sequence). With V trimmed by 3 bases and J by 5 bases, 8 bases remained unmatched. DNA of the CDR3: TGTGCCAGTAGTATGCCGACAGGGGGTCGGGACGAGCAGTACTTC. It encodes CASSMPTGGRDEQYF.

Here the CDR3 reads CASSLDGTGSQPQHF. The CDR3 nucleotides are TGTGCCAGCAGCTTGGATGGGACAGGGTCTCAGCCCCAGCATTTT. The rearrangement uses TRBV5-6 and TRBJ1-5; 9 nucleotides line up with TRBD1. Germline CDR1 SGHDT, CDR2 YYEEEE. V dropped 0 bases and J dropped 6; count of bases not matched to a gene: 4. The length of the CDR3 is 15 residues.

The chain recombines TRBV27 with TRBJ2-6, with 11 bases fitting TRBD2. The V and J ends lost 6 bases and 2 bases, in that order; junction bases with no gene match: 3. CDR1 is MNHEY and CDR2 is SMNVEV in the germline V gene (reference sequence). This CDR3 spans 16 amino acids. This CDR3 reads CASSLSGGAGANVLTF. The CDR3 DNA sequence: TGTGCCAGCAGCCTTAGCGGGGGGGCTGGGGCCAACGTCCTGACTTTC.